The 8 T cell receptor beta chains in this list originate from one sample, sequenced in a study of blood T cell repertoires in COVID-19. TCRdb keeps only in-frame clones here, not all; method: immunoSEQ multiplex PCR. The data show about 210,000 clones, with roughly 79% seen just once and more than 8.5% held by the top ten. The sequencing input was PBMCs or T cells enriched from blood (not recorded which). The receptors were gathered from a woman in her forties or fifties with acute COVID-19.

This clone was recorded only once. The chain carries TRBV6-5 and TRBJ2-7; 8 bases fit TRBD1. V gave up 0 bases and J gave up 6 bases; unmatched junction bases: 10. The CDR3 spans 16 residues. Germline V gene lookup returns CDR1 MNHEY and CDR2 SVGAGI. The CDR3 is CASSYSSRDRKTEQYF. CDR3 sequence (DNA): TGTGCCAGCAGTTACTCGAGCCGGGACAGGAAGACCGAGCAGTACTTC.

The chain has TRBV20-1 and TRBJ2-1, with D possibly being TRBD2 (7 bases). The V and J ends lost 3 bases and 4 bases respectively, with 16 bases between them. CDR1 is DFQATT and CDR2 is SNEGSKA in the germline V gene (reference sequence). The CDR3 consists of 15 residues. CDR3 in DNA: TGCAGTGCTAGTAATCGCGGGGGCGGTTACAATGAGCAGTTCTTC. Translated, it gives CSASNRGGGYNEQFF.

This clone was found a few times. The rearrangement uses TRBV5-6 and TRBJ1-4; TRBD1 might be the D (6 bases). Germline CDR1 and CDR2: SGHDT and YYEEEE. The CDR3 covers 15 residues. Deletions cut 5 bases from V and 0 bases from J, with 11 bases between. CDR3 DNA sequence: TGTGCCAGCAGACCACAGGGAGCAACTAATGAAAAACTGTTTTTT. This sequence encodes CASRPQGATNEKLFF.

The CDR3 nucleotides are TGCGCCAGCAGCCAACCCGGGACTAGCGACACCTACGAGCAGTACTTC. Its protein is CASSQPGTSDTYEQYF. This sequence joins TRBV4-1 and TRBJ2-7, with 10 positions matching TRBD2. Losses at the gene ends were 2 bases for V and 2 bases for J; bases not matched to a gene: 6. Per germline, CDR1 MGHRA and CDR2 YSYEKL. The CDR3 has 16 amino acids.

V and J are TRBV2 and TRBJ2-5; a possible D gene is TRBD2 (6 bases). V dropped 3 bases and J dropped 2 bases, with 19 bases sitting between them. The CDR3 loop spans 17 amino acids. Looked up from germline, CDR1 is SNHLY and CDR2 is FYNNEI. CDR3 bases: TGTGCCAGCAGTGAGCACATTTTGGGGGGAGGACAAGAGACCCAGTACTTC. Residues: CASSEHILGGGQETQYF.

This clone was detected once. The chain employs TRBV6-2 or TRBV6-3 and TRBJ1-5, with 7 bases that match TRBD1. Per germline, CDR1 MNHEY and CDR2 SVGEGT. The CDR3 runs 18 residues. Germline trimming cut 3 bases from V and 0 bases from J; bases unmatched to any gene: 11. CDR3 protein: CASSYLRDRGYSNQPQHF. The DNA for the CDR3 is TGTGCCAGCAGTTATCTCCGGGACAGAGGATATAGCAATCAGCCCCAGCATTTT.

The genes are TRBV15 and TRBJ1-5; the match to TRBD1 covers 7 bases. The CDR3 contains 14 residues. The trim removed 9 bases at V and 0 bases at J, leaving 5 bases unmatched. CDR1 is LNHNV, CDR2 YYDKDF, per germline (reference sequence). CDR3 sequence (DNA): TGTGCCACAACCGGGACAGTTAGCAATCAGCCCCAGCATTTT. Residues: CATTGTVSNQPQHF. Combining the CDR3 with reference TRBV15 and TRBJ1-5 gives the whole variable domain DAMVIQNPRYQVTQFGKPVTLSCSQTLNHNVMYWYQQKSSQAPKLLFHYYDKDFNNEADTPDNFQSRRPNTSFCFLDIRSPGLGDTAMYLCATTGTVSNQPQHFGDGTRLSIL.

The rearrangement uses TRBV19 and TRBJ2-2, with 7 positions matching TRBD1. This CDR3 has 17 amino acids. The V gene's germline CDR1 is LNHDA and CDR2 SQIVND (reference sequence). After removal of 4 bases from V and 5 bases from J, the junction contained 13 bases not matched to a gene. CDR3 sequence reads: CASSTTGESKLTGELFF. CDR3 sequence (DNA): TGTGCCAGTAGTACCACAGGGGAATCGAAGTTGACCGGGGAGCTGTTTTTT.